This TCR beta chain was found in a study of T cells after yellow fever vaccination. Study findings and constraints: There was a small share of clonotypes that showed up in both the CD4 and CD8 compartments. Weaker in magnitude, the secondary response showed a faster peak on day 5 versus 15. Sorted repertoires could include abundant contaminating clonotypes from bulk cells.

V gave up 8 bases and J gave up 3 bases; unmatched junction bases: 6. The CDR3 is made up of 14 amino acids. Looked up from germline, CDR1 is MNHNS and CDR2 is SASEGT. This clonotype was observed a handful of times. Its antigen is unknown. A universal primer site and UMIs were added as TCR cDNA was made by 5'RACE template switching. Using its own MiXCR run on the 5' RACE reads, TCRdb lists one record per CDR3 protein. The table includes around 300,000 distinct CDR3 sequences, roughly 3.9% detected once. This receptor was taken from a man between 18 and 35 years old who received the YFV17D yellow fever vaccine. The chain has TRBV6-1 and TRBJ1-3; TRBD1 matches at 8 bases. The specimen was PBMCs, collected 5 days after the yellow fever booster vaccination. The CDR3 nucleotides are TGTGCCAGCCGCGGGACAGGACTTGGAAACACCATATATTTT. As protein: CASRGTGLGNTIYF.